One T cell receptor (beta chain) is described in this entry. Original data processing: Amplifying reference gene primers gave estimates of nucleated cell counts. Repertoires were generated with immunoSEQ multiplex PCR, while TCRdb's copy carries only in-frame clones and drops some. V, J and clone size reflect that table, while D and trimming were determined from the DNA. The profile shows more than 110,000 clones, 86% of them singletons. The data were obtained in a study of blood T cell repertoires in COVID-19. Study-level background: In each case, the material was cDNA or gDNA derived from T cells, B-cell-depleted T cells, or PBMCs.

Two negative PCRs, clearance, or symptom resolution had been documented for recovered Cohort 3 donors. Per germline, CDR1 SGHRS and CDR2 YFSETQ. This CDR3 is 16 amino acids long. V lost 0 bases to trimming and J lost 4 bases, with 16 bases between them. The receptor's source is a man aged 50 to 60 who had recovered from COVID-19. This chain links TRBV5-1 with TRBJ1-2; D is undetermined. Specimen: PBMCs or T cells enriched from blood (not recorded which). The CDR3 nucleotides are TGCGCCAGCAGCTTGGCCGGAGACGAGTCTATCTATGGCTACACCTTC. Its translation: CASSLAGDESIYGYTF.